One sample yielded the 16 T cell receptor beta chains listed below, sequenced in a study of spatial heterogeneity in lung cancer. Sample time point: sample taken at primary tumor resection. Frozen PBMC, nontumor lung or tumor provided whole RNA, which was sequenced unsorted. TCRdb passed the 5' RACE reads through MiXCR, listing each CDR3 protein once. The table has about 38,000 distinct CDR3 sequences, 6% to 8% seen once. Sequencing used PBMCs, obtained at surgery. The receptors shown here come from a male donor with early-stage non-small cell lung cancer.

The rearrangement links TRBV5-1 to TRBJ2-3; 9 nucleotides agree with TRBD2. The CDR3 spans 15 residues. Germline assignment: CDR1 SGHRS and CDR2 YFSETQ. V dropped 2 bases and J dropped 7; count of bases not matched to a gene: 8. CDR3 loop: CASSFAGASGNTQYF. In DNA form, the CDR3 reads TGCGCCAGCAGCTTTGCAGGGGCTAGCGGGAATACGCAGTATTTT. Full variable domain (outside the CDR3, taken from reference TRBV5-1 and TRBJ2-3): KAGVTQTPRYLIKTRGQQVTLSCSPISGHRSVSWYQQTPGQGLQFLFEYFSETQRNKGNFPGRFSGRQFSNSRSEMNVSTLELGDSALYLCASSFAGASGNTQYFGPGTRLTVL.

This chain links TRBV7-6 with TRBJ2-7; D may match TRBD1 or TRBD2 (6 bases each). Trimming pared 5 bases from V and 2 bases from J, leaving 25 bases between. Per the germline V gene, CDR1 is SGHVS and CDR2 is FNYEAQ. The CDR3 has 18 amino acids. The CDR3 DNA follows: TGTGCCAGCAGCCCGACTCCTCTCGGGGGCTCCCCGACCTACGAGCAGTACTTC. This codes for CASSPTPLGGSPTYEQYF.

This clonotype was detected many times. The rearrangement joins TRBV4-3 to TRBJ2-1, with TRBD2 matching 9 bases. Losses at the gene ends were 0 bases for V and 3 bases for J; bases not matched to a gene: 6. In germline, CDR1 is LGHNA, CDR2 YSLEER. The CDR3 extends over 17 amino acids. This chain's CDR3 is CASSQDLQAGGYNEQFF. The CDR3 bases are TGCGCCAGCAGCCAAGATTTGCAAGCGGGGGGCTACAATGAGCAGTTCTTC.

This chain uses TRBV20-1 with TRBJ2-5, with D possibly being TRBD2 (6 bases). CDR1 DFQATT and CDR2 SNEGSKA come from the germline V gene (reference sequence). There are 15 residues in the CDR3. V dropped 5 bases and J dropped 2 bases, with 18 bases sitting between them. CDR3: CSALGGAEIQETQYF. CDR3 sequence (DNA): TGCAGTGCTTTAGGCGGGGCGGAGATTCAAGAGACCCAGTACTTC.

Ten or more counts support this clonotype. The CDR3 is CASSQGGLTNEKLFF. In DNA, the CDR3 is TGTGCCAGCAGCCAAGGGGGGTTGACTAATGAAAAACTGTTTTTT. The chain is built from TRBV7-2 and TRBJ1-4; D possibly corresponds to TRBD1 (6 bases). The CDR3 has 15 amino acids. The germline V gene has CDR1 SGHTA and CDR2 FQGNSA. V lost 5 bases and J 2 bases, leaving 12 bases between the germline ends.

This clonotype appeared a few times. This chain joins TRBV4-3 and TRBJ1-6; D uncertain. The V end lost 0 bases, the J end lost 0 bases, and 12 bases lay between the germline ends. CDR3 length equals 18 residues. Germline V gene sequence: CDR1 LGHNA, CDR2 YSLEER. In DNA form, the CDR3 reads TGCGCCAGCAGCCAAGATCCGAGGCGCAGCTCCTATAATTCACCCCTCCACTTT. This sequence encodes CASSQDPRRSSYNSPLHF.

Many counts were recorded for this clonotype. The chain combines TRBV6-1 with TRBJ1-5; TRBD1 might be the D (5 bases). The CDR3 spans 13 residues. CDR1 MNHNS and CDR2 SASEGT come from the germline V gene. The germline V and J ends were trimmed by 11 bases and 0 bases, with 11 bases remaining between them. The CDR3 DNA follows: TGTGCCGCCAGGGAGAATAGCAATCAGCCCCAGCATTTT. Translation: CAARENSNQPQHF.

This clonotype was observed many times. V gene TRBV5-1 combines with J gene TRBJ2-1; D perhaps matches TRBD1 (6 bases). CDR1 and CDR2 (germline): SGHRS, YFSETQ. The V end lost 3 bases, the J end lost 0 bases, and 16 bases lay between the germline ends. The CDR3 is made up of 17 amino acids. This CDR3 is CASSSGVRLSSYNEQFF. The CDR3 DNA follows: TGCGCCAGCAGCTCAGGGGTTCGGCTGAGCTCCTACAATGAGCAGTTCTTC. Full variable domain (rest looked up from reference TRBV5-1 and TRBJ2-1): KAGVTQTPRYLIKTRGQQVTLSCSPISGHRSVSWYQQTPGQGLQFLFEYFSETQRNKGNFPGRFSGRQFSNSRSEMNVSTLELGDSALYLCASSSGVRLSSYNEQFFGPGTRLTVL.

At least ten counts were recorded for this clonotype. The V and J genes are TRBV19 and TRBJ2-2; possible D gene TRBD1, 6 bases. Trimming left V 6 bases short and J 1 base short, with 18 bases between. Germline CDR1 and CDR2: LNHDA and SQIVND (reference sequence). CDR3 length: 17 residues. CDR3 DNA: TGTGCCAGTAGAACCATCTCCGGGACACTGAACACCGGGGAGCTGTTTTTT. Encoded protein: CASRTISGTLNTGELFF.

At least ten counts were recorded for this clonotype. V and J are TRBV15 and TRBJ2-1; D could derive from TRBD1 or TRBD2 (5 bases each). Trimming cost V 1 base and J 5 bases, with 15 bases left between them. The CDR3 spans 16 residues. In germline, CDR1 is LNHNV, CDR2 YYDKDF (reference sequence). CDR3: CATSRGDAWGNNEQFF. CDR3 nucleotide sequence: TGTGCCACCAGCAGAGGGGACGCCTGGGGAAACAATGAGCAGTTCTTC.

This clonotype was seen repeatedly, ten times or more. The chain is built from TRBV29-1 and TRBJ1-1, with D possibly TRBD1 on 6 matching bases. Germline V gene sequence: CDR1 SQVTM, CDR2 ANQGSEA. The CDR3 extends over 12 amino acids. Deletions cut 7 bases from V and 8 bases from J, with 17 bases between. The CDR3 DNA sequence: TGCAGCGGCTTCGACAGGCCAAGAGAAGCTTTCTTT. It specifies CSGFDRPREAFF.

This clonotype showed up many times. This chain links TRBV7-2 with TRBJ2-3; TRBD2 aligns across 9 bases. V was clipped by 5 bases and J by 4 bases; unmatched bases: 7. The germline V gene has CDR1 SGHTA and CDR2 FQGNSA. The CDR3 sequence is 15 residues long. As DNA, the CDR3 is TGTGCCAGCAGCACAATAGCGGGGGCTGCAGATACGCAGTATTTT. Its protein is CASSTIAGAADTQYF.

The V and J genes are TRBV28 and TRBJ1-1, with D unresolved. V gave up 3 bases and J gave up 8 bases, with 7 bases separating them. Germline V gene sequence: CDR1 MDHEN, CDR2 SYDVKM. CDR3 size: 11 residues. CDR3 region: CASSFYGEAFF. The CDR3 DNA reads as TGTGCCAGCAGTTTTTACGGCGAAGCTTTCTTT.

In its sample, this clonotype was seen many times. This chain links TRBV6-6 with TRBJ2-2; no definite D call. Germline assignment: CDR1 MNHNY and CDR2 SVGAGI (reference sequence). Trimming pared 4 bases from V and 6 bases from J, leaving 9 bases between. The CDR3 has 13 residues. The CDR3 here is CASSFAVAGELFF. Here the CDR3 DNA reads TGTGCCAGCAGTTTCGCGGTTGCCGGGGAGCTGTTTTTT.

This clonotype was recorded many times. This rearrangement joins TRBV6-6 to TRBJ1-4, with TRBD1 as a possible D gene (6 bases). V was clipped by 6 bases and J by 0 bases, with 17 bases between them. The germline gives CDR1 MNHNY, CDR2 SVGAGI (reference sequence). The CDR3 contains 17 residues. The CDR3 is CASRGGGAWTTNEKLFF. DNA of the CDR3: TGTGCCAGCAGGGGCGGGGGCGCGTGGACAACTAATGAAAAACTGTTTTTT.

This clonotype turned up a few times. This chain links TRBV4-3 with TRBJ2-6, with 9 bases fitting TRBD1. Germline V CDR1 and CDR2: LGHNA, YSLEER. This CDR3 is built from 19 residues. V was pared by 0 bases and J by 2 bases, with 8 bases of the junction left unmatched. Here the CDR3 DNA reads TGCGCCAGCAGCCAAGACTCCGGGACAGGGTATACTGGGGCCAACGTCCTGACTTTC. Its translation is CASSQDSGTGYTGANVLTF.